The clone carrying this T cell receptor beta chain was observed a handful of times. The antigen remains unidentified. The sample comes from a study of T-cell memory formation after mild COVID-19. Overall study: TCR clusters largely stayed donor specific.

TCRdb itself ran the 5' RACE reads through MiXCR, one entry per CDR3 protein. Here the sample spans roughly 560,000 distinct CDR3 sequences, roughly 22% being singletons. Regarding the study as a whole: Researchers found some responding clones in pre-infection memory, a sign that cross-reactive memory joined. Whereas later expanders leaned CD4+, clones contracting day 15 to 85 showed a balanced CD4/CD8 makeup. Clonal second-wave expansions that peaked on day 37 had unconfirmed SARS-CoV-2 specificity.

Per germline, CDR1 MNHNY and CDR2 SVGAGI (reference sequence). The V end lost 7 bases, the J end lost 7 bases, and 16 bases lay between the germline ends. The CDR3 sequence is 13 residues long. The J gene is TRBJ1-1, the V gene TRBV6-6; D is undetermined. This clonotype was sampled from an adult woman who had mild COVID-19 (a few samples of this study predate the infection). Cell type and time point are not known. Sequenced sample: PBMCs or a T cell subset sorted from them (not recorded which). DNA for the CDR3: TGTGCCAGCATCTCCCCCGGGAATTTTGAAGCTTTCTTT. It translates to CASISPGNFEAFF.